This TCR beta chain appears in the sequencing data of a study of blood T cell repertoires in COVID-19. In the study overall: PBMCs, B-cell-depleted T cells, or T cells provided the cDNA or gDNA that made up the material.

With V trimmed by 6 bases and J by 1 base, 13 bases remained unmatched. Germline CDR1 reads MNHEY; CDR2 reads SMNVEV (reference sequence). The CDR3 runs 17 residues. Produced via immunoSEQ multiplex PCR; TCRdb's table is partial and in-frame only. Among around 270,000 clones listed, 70% to 90% were seen once. The chain carries TRBV27 and TRBJ1-1; 8 nucleotides match TRBD1. The specimen sequenced was peripheral blood. This TCR derives from a human donor with COVID-19, enrolled during active disease. The donor label of this sample is uncertain. The CDR3 loop is CASSWTGNNLGNTEAFF. The DNA for the CDR3 is TGTGCCAGCAGCTGGACAGGGAATAACCTTGGGAACACTGAAGCTTTCTTT.